The source of this TCR beta chain is a study of T cell responses to AZD1222 COVID-19 vaccine (dated by TCRdb to 2020 to 2023). Regarding the research as a whole: Because spike-specific TCR depth and breadth did not differ between the two schedules, AZD1222 recipients who got a second dose at roughly 4 weeks were pooled with those who got a second dose at roughly 12 weeks. Trial participants were enrolled by age into 18-55, 56-69 and 70-plus year subgroups, with around 140, 26 and 57 TCR-sequenced participants respectively. TCR sequencing was performed for over 230 trial participants, of whom around 200 were given two doses of AZD1222 and around 26 were given two doses of MenACWY control vaccine. The study at large found these results: Spike-specific TCR breadth and depth rose significantly after two AZD1222 doses compared with day 0 and with MenACWY recipients. Conclusions about previously exposed vaccinees are limited because only five or six AZD1222 recipients were SARS-CoV-2 seropositive at baseline. Vaccine-associated CD4 TCRs spanned the whole spike protein, with dominant responses in regions 160-218 and 743-854. Reportedly, almost half of the unique spike-specific TCRs recognized epitopes lying outside the regions that are mutated in the B.1.351 and B.1.1.7 variants. In the small 56-69-year group, the increase in depth fell short of significance, most likely because of low power. Because no day 14 peak-response samples were available, repertoires were characterized only after the peak T cell response. Most participants were white British and females outnumbered males, and the authors suggested that clonal diversity may have been underestimated.

A note on this clone: Its antigen target is currently unknown. Qualities for individual bases were not recorded, and no much larger clone is one base off.

The sample's time point label, decoded: baseline before first vaccination. The vaccinee samples were drawn from two UK trials, COV001 and COV002, one of which was a single-blind randomized controlled phase 2/3 trial testing AZD1222 (ChAdOx1 nCoV-19) in healthy adults. Trial participant PBMC samples were collected at day 0 and day 28 after the second dose for TCRbeta chain sequencing. At the junction V is shortened by 5 bases and J by 6 bases, with 17 bases in between. Spanning cysteine to phenylalanine, the CDR3 consists of 15 amino acids. Of all the DNA, just the CDR3 is kept, 45 bases in frame from base 1. For CDR1 and CDR2, the germline V gene lists MNHEY and SVGAGI. The CDR3 regions of human TCRbeta chains were analyzed by immunosequencing. The published analysis was carried out like this. Repertoire TCRs were matched against a reference library of SARS-CoV-2-specific TCRs generated with the MIRA antigen-specificity platform. Breadth was defined as the fraction of unique TCRs that were SARS-CoV-2-associated, and depth was defined as the fraction of total T cells that were SARS-CoV-2-associated. Using the MIRA data, each spike-specific TCR was mapped to the spike region that the TCR reacts to and placed in a CD4 or CD8 class. Log10-transformed breadth and depth values were compared by one-way ANOVA with Sidak's multiple comparisons tests. TCRdb took over this immuneACCESS table, retaining in-frame rearrangements with V and J assigned. Such tables are incomplete; in checked studies, under half of the missing clones stem from an unresolved V gene, and the remainder is unexplained. V, J and clone size were drawn from that table, and D and trimming were deduced from the DNA. The sample table lists about 72,000 clones, 86% of them with a count of one. The ten largest make up roughly 2.7% of the sample.

The rearranged chain carries TRBV6-5 and TRBJ2-1, with a tentative D call of TRBD1 or TRBD2, each matching 5 bases. Source: peripheral blood, taken on day 0 of AZD1222 vaccination. The receptor's source is an adult in good health. Here the CDR3 is given as CASSKSGTLGNEQFF. The nucleotides are TGTGCCAGCAGTAAATCCGGGACCCTCGGCAATGAGCAGTTCTTC.